This T cell receptor beta chain was obtained from a study of beta chain features in type 1 diabetes. Study-wide findings and caveats: Among all four CD4+ subsets, Type 1 diabetes patients had TCRB CDR3s that were moderately but significantly shorter. Here, the possible influence of HLA type (on TCRB rearrangement) remained unresolved. Researchers caution that PCR might favor shorter templates, equally among patients and controls. Lower insertion and higher deletion counts appeared at VDJ junctions in type 1 diabetes patients.

The CDR3 spans 15 residues. Trimming took 1 base from V and 2 from J, leaving 11 bases between them. Germline assignment: CDR1 SGHAT and CDR2 FQNNGV. Using CD45RO/CCR7/CD25/CD127/CD95/CD27, CD4+ naive, central memory, regulatory and stem cell-like memory cells were sorted. The whole isolated RNA underwent reverse transcription, so sequencing captured expressed TCRB transcripts. Data came from immunoSEQ multiplex PCR; TCRdb stores just in-frame clones and leaves some out. This table has a few hundred thousand clones, about 14% appearing once. As concerns this clone: Its cognate antigen is unknown.

The sequence came from a young man with type 1 diabetes. The genes are TRBV11-2 and TRBJ1-1; perhaps TRBD1 as D (6 bases). Sequenced input: naive CD4+ T cells from blood. The CDR3 DNA follows: TGTGCCAGCAGCTTAGTCGGACAGAGAAACACTGAAGCTTTCTTT. It is translated as CASSLVGQRNTEAFF.